This record covers a single TCR beta chain. No antigen is known for it. This sample is part of a study of T cells in localized non-small cell lung cancer. Points from the study as a whole: Sequencing involved a lone tumor region, leaving heterogeneity possible. Uninvolved adjacent lung had more T cell clonality than any other tissue, topping tumor. Across samples, adjacent lung featured a median 57 of the top 100 tumor clones.

According to the study, adjacent lung free of atypia was obtained at least 2 cm from the tumor margin. Method: immunoSEQ multiplex PCR; TCRdb's copy keeps in-frame clones and lacks some. The sample consists of just under 2,000 clones, under 30% of them appearing once. Germline V CDR1 and CDR2: SGHNT, YENEEA. The CDR3 totals 17 residues. V was shortened by 5 bases and J by 6 bases, with 23 bases between the two germline ends. The chain has TRBV11-3 and TRBJ2-1; weak D call: TRBD2 (7 bases). Material: normal lung tissue next to the tumor, obtained before any cancer treatment. The clonotype originates from a woman between 35 and 70 years old with stage II lung adenocarcinoma. The CDR3 region is CASSLKGGASPANEQFF. The CDR3 DNA reads TGTGCCAGCAGCCTCAAAGGGGGGGCAAGCCCAGCCAATGAGCAGTTCTTC.